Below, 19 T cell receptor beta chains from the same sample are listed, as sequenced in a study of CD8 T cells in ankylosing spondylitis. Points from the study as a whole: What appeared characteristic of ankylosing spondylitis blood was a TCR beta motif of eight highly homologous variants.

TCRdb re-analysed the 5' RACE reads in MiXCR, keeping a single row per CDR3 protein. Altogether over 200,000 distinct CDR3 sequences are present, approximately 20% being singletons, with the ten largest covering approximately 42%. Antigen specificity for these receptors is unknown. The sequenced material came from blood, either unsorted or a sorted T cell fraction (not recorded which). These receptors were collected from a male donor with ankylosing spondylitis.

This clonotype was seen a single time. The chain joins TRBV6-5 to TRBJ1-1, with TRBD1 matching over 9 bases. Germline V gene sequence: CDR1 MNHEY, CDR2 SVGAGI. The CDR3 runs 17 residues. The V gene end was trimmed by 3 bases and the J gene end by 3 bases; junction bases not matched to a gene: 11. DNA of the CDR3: TGTGCCAGCAGTTATTGGGCTGGGGGACAGGGACACACTGAAGCTTTCTTT. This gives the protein CASSYWAGGQGHTEAFF.

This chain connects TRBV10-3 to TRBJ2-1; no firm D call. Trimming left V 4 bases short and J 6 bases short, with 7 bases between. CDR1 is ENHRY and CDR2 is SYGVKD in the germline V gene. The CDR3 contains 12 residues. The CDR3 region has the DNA TGTGCCATCAGTGGACTTTTCAATGAGCAGTTCTTC. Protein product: CAISGLFNEQFF.

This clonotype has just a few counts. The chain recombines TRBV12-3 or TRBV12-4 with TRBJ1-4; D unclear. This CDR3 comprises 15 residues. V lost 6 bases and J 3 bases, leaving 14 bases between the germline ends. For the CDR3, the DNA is TGTGCCAGCAGGTCTAGGGTGGCGGCTAATGAAAAACTGTTTTTT. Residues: CASRSRVAANEKLFF.

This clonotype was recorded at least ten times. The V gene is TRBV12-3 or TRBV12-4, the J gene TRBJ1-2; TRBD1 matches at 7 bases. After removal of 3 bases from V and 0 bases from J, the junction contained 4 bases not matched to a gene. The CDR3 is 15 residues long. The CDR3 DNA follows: TGTGCCAGCAGTTTTGTAGGGGGCTCTAACTATGGCTACACCTTC. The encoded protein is CASSFVGGSNYGYTF.

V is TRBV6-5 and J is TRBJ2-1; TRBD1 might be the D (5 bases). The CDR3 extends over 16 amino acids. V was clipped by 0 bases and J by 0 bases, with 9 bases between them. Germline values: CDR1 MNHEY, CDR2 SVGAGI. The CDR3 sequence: CASSYSTERSYNEQFF. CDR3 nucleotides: TGTGCCAGCAGTTACTCGACAGAACGCTCCTACAATGAGCAGTTCTTC.

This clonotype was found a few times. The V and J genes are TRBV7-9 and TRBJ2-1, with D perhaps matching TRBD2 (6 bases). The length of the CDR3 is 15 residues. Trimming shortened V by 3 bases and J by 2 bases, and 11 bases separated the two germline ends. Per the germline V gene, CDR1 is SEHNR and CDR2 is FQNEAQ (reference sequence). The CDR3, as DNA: TGTGCCAGCAGCTTCCGGGACTCACCCTACAATGAGCAGTTCTTC. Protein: CASSFRDSPYNEQFF.

The DNA of the CDR3 is TGTGCCACCGTCATGGCAGGGAATGGCGACACCGGGGAGCTGTTTTTT. Its protein product is CATVMAGNGDTGELFF. V gene TRBV24-1 combines with J gene TRBJ2-2; the D gene is possibly TRBD1 (5 bases). This CDR3 is built from 16 residues. Germline V gene lookup returns CDR1 KGHDR and CDR2 SFDVKD. V was clipped by 9 bases and J by 3 bases, with 19 bases between them.

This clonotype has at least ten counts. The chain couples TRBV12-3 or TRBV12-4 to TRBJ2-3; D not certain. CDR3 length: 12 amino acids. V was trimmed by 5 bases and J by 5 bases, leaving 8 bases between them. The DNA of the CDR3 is TGTGCCAGCAGTAGTAACAAAGATACGCAGTATTTT. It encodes CASSSNKDTQYF.

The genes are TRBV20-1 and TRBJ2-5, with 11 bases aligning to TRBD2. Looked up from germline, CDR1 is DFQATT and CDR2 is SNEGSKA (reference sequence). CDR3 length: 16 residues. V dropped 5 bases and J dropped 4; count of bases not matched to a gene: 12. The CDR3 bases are TGCAGTGCTCGCCTCCCGGGACTAGCGGATGGAGAGACCCAGTACTTC. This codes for CSARLPGLADGETQYF.

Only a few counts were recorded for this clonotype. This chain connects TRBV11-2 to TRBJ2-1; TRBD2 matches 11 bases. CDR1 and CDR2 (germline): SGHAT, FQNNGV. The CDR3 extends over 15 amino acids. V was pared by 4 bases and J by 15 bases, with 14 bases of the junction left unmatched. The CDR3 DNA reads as TGTGCCAGCAGCTCCCTTAGCGGGGGGGCCGGAATGTTGTTCTTC. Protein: CASSSLSGGAGMLFF.

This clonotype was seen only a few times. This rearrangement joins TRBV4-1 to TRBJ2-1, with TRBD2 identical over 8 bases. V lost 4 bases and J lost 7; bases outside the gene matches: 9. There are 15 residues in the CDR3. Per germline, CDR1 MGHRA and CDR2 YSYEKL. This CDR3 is CASSRGAGGGNEQFF. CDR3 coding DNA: TGCGCCAGCAGCCGGGGGGCGGGGGGTGGAAATGAGCAGTTCTTC.

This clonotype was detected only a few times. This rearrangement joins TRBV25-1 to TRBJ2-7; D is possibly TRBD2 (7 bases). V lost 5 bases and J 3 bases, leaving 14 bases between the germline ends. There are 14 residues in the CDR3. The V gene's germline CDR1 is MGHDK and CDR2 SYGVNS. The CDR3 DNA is TGTGCCAGCAGTCCCAAGGGGGGGATCTACGAGCAGTACTTC. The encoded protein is CASSPKGGIYEQYF.

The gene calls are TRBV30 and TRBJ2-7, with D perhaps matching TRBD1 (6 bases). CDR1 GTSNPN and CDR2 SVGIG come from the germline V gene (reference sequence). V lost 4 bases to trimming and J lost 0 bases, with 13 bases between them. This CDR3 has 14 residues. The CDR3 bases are TGTGCCTGGACATACAGGGCCGGCTCCTACGAGCAGTACTTC. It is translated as CAWTYRAGSYEQYF.

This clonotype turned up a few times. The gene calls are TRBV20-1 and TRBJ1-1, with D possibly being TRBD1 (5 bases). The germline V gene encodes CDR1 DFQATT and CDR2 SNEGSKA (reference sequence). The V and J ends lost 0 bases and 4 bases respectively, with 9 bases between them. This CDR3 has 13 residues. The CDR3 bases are TGCAGTGCTAGAGAACTGGGGGGCACTGAAGCTTTCTTT. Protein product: CSARELGGTEAFF.

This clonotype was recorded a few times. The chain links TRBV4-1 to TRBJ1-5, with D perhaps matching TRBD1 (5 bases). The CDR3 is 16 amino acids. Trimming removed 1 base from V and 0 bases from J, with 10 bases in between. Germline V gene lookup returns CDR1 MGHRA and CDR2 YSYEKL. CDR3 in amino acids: CASSQGGVGSNQPQHF. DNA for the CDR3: TGCGCCAGCAGCCAAGGAGGGGTCGGTAGCAATCAGCCCCAGCATTTT.

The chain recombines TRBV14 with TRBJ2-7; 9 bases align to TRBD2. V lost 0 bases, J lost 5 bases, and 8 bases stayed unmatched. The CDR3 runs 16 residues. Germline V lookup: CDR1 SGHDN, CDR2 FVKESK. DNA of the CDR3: TGTGCCAGCAGCCAAGATCCGCCTAGCGGGATCAACGAGCAGTACTTC. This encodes CASSQDPPSGINEQYF.

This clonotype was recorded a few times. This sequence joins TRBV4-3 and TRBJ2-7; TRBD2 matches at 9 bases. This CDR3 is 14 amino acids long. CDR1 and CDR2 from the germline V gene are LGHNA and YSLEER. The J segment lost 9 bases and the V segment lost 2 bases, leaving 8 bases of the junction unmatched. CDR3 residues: CASSQHGTSLAQYF. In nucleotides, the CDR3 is TGCGCCAGCAGCCAACATGGGACTAGCTTGGCGCAGTACTTC.

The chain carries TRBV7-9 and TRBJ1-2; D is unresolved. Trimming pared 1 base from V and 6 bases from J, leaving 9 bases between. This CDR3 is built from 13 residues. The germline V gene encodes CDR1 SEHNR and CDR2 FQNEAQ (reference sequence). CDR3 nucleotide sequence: TGTGCCAGCAGCTTAGTAACGAGGGATGGCTACACCTTC. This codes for CASSLVTRDGYTF.

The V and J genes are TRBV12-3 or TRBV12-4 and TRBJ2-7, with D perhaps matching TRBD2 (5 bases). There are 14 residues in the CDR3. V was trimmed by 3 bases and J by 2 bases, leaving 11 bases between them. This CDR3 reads CASSLGRDPYEQYF. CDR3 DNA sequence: TGTGCCAGCAGTTTGGGGAGAGATCCCTACGAGCAGTACTTC.